The next 28 T cell receptor beta chains were all read from a single sample in a study of immune evolution from preneoplasia to lung adenocarcinoma. TCRdb's table, derived via immunoSEQ multiplex PCR, lists solely in-frame clones and lacks some. The sample has approximately 4,900 clones, roughly three quarters seen once. The sequenced material came from FFPE minimally invasive lung adenocarcinoma tissue. All receptors derive from a person aged 55-79 years with lung adenocarcinoma.

This chain joins TRBV6-5 and TRBJ2-3; 11 bases are shared with TRBD2. Germline V CDR1 and CDR2: MNHEY, SVGAGI. The V and J ends lost 8 bases and 0 bases, in that order; junction bases with no gene match: 4. The CDR3 spans 15 residues. The CDR3 nucleotides read TGTGCCAGCGGCCTAGCGGGGGGTAGCACAGATACGCAGTATTTT. Translating it yields CASGLAGGSTDTQYF.

This clone was seen only a few times. The chain uses TRBV30 and TRBJ1-3, with no clear D. Germline CDR1 and CDR2: GTSNPN and SVGIG (reference sequence). V was cut by 5 bases and J by 0 bases, with 5 bases left in between. There are 12 residues in the CDR3. The CDR3 region is CAWQLSGNTIYF. CDR3 nucleotide sequence: TGTGCCTGGCAACTCTCTGGAAACACCATATATTTT. The complete variable domain, with remaining parts taken from reference TRBV30 and TRBJ1-3, reads SQTIHQWPATLVQPVGSPLSLECTVEGTSNPNLYWYRQAAGRGLQLLFYSVGIGQISSEVPQNLSASRPQDRQFILSSKKLLLSDSGFYLCAWQLSGNTIYFGEGSWLTVV.

V and J are TRBV19 and TRBJ2-2; TRBD1 matches at 8 bases. Trimming took 2 bases from V and 7 from J; bases not matched to a gene: 3. This CDR3 spans 14 amino acids. Germline-derived CDR1 and CDR2 are LNHDA and SQIVND (reference sequence). CDR3 DNA sequence: TGTGCCAGTAGTATACAGGGGGCGGTCGGGGAGCTGTTTTTT. Translating gives CASSIQGAVGELFF.

The chain couples TRBV9 to TRBJ1-1; 12 positions match TRBD1. Trimming cost V 3 bases and J 2 bases; bases outside gene matches: 5. CDR3 size: 16 residues. Germline values: CDR1 SGDLS, CDR2 YYNGEE. The CDR3 reads CASSAGDRGLNTEAFF. The CDR3 DNA reads TGTGCCAGCAGCGCGGGGGACAGGGGGCTTAACACTGAAGCTTTCTTT.

This clone was counted a single time. The rearrangement links TRBV2 to TRBJ1-4; tentative D call: TRBD1 (5 bases). Germline V gene data show CDR1 as SNHLY and CDR2 as FYNNEI. The CDR3 extends over 15 amino acids. V gave up 6 bases and J gave up 8 bases, with 19 bases separating them. The DNA of the CDR3 is TGTGCCAGCAGGGACCTCAGGGTGGCCCAGGAAAAACTGTTTTTT. Translation gives CASRDLRVAQEKLFF. Complete variable domain (other parts from reference TRBV2 and TRBJ1-4): EPEVTQTPSHQVTQMGQEVILRCVPISNHLYFYWYRQILGQKVEFLVSFYNNEISEKSEIFDDQFSVERPDGSNFTLKIRSTKLEDSAMYFCASRDLRVAQEKLFFGSGTQLSVL.

The chain is built from TRBV5-1 and TRBJ2-2; unclear D gene. The CDR3 loop spans 13 amino acids. CDR1 is SGHRS, CDR2 YFSETQ, per germline. Trimming removed 0 bases at V and 4 bases at J, with 4 bases between. CDR3 sequence (DNA): TGCGCCAGCAGCTTGGCTGGCACCGGGGAGCTGTTTTTT. This sequence encodes CASSLAGTGELFF.

The chain combines TRBV28 with TRBJ2-7, with D perhaps TRBD2 (6 bases). Trimming shortened V by 4 bases and J by 7 bases, and 11 bases separated the two germline ends. Germline lookup yields CDR1 MDHEN and CDR2 SYDVKM. The CDR3 runs 12 residues. CDR3 bases: TGTGCCAGCAGTTCGGGCGGGGTGGAGCAGTACTTC. Protein sequence: CASSSGGVEQYF.

The chain carries TRBV2 and TRBJ2-7; weak D call: TRBD1 (7 bases). V was pared by 2 bases and J by 4 bases, with 12 bases between. The CDR3 has 14 residues. Germline CDR1 SNHLY, CDR2 FYNNEI. The CDR3 region is CASSERPGGYEQYF. The CDR3 nucleotides are TGTGCCAGCAGTGAAAGGCCAGGGGGGTACGAGCAGTACTTC.

The rearrangement joins TRBV6-1 to TRBJ1-2; D call uncertain. This CDR3 has 16 amino acids. The germline V and J ends were trimmed by 2 bases and 4 bases, with 17 bases remaining between them. The V gene's germline CDR1 is MNHNS and CDR2 SASEGT. In DNA, the CDR3 is TGTGCCAGCAGTGAACCGACGAGGGCTTTGGGCTATGGCTACACCTTC. Amino acids: CASSEPTRALGYGYTF.

DNA for the CDR3: TGTGCCAGCAGCCAAGACAGTGGGAATCAGCCCCAGCATTTT. Translated, it gives CASSQDSGNQPQHF. V gene TRBV4-2 combines with J gene TRBJ1-5, with unresolved D. CDR3 size: 14 residues. V shed 0 bases and J shed 4 bases, with 7 bases lying between them. The germline V gene encodes CDR1 LGHNA and CDR2 YNFKEQ.

This rearrangement joins TRBV30 to TRBJ2-5, with no clear D. Trimming cost V 1 base and J 4 bases, with 7 bases left between them. This CDR3 has 12 residues. CDR1 is GTSNPN and CDR2 is SVGIG in the germline V gene (reference sequence). The CDR3 protein is CAWSESVETQYF. For the CDR3, the DNA is TGTGCCTGGAGTGAGTCGGTAGAGACCCAGTACTTC. Full variable domain (outside the CDR3, taken from reference TRBV30 and TRBJ2-5): SQTIHQWPATLVQPVGSPLSLECTVEGTSNPNLYWYRQAAGRGLQLLFYSVGIGQISSEVPQNLSASRPQDRQFILSSKKLLLSDSGFYLCAWSESVETQYFGPGTRLLVL.

V gene TRBV9 combines with J gene TRBJ1-3, with 7 bases aligning to TRBD1. The V gene end was trimmed by 6 bases and the J gene end by 0 bases; junction bases not matched to a gene: 6. Per germline, CDR1 SGDLS and CDR2 YYNGEE. The CDR3 runs 15 residues. CDR3 bases: TGTGCCAGCACCTGGGGACAGTCCTCTGGAAACACCATATATTTT. Its protein is CASTWGQSSGNTIYF. The whole variable domain, remainder taken from reference TRBV9 and TRBJ1-3, is DSGVTQTPKHLITATGQRVTLRCSPRSGDLSVYWYQQSLDQGLQFLIQYYNGEERAKGNILERFSAQQFPDLHSELNLSSLELGDSALYFCASTWGQSSGNTIYFGEGSWLTVV.

The chain couples TRBV25-1 to TRBJ1-2, with D possibly TRBD1 on 5 matching bases. The germline CDR1 and CDR2 sequences are MGHDK and SYGVNS. CDR3 size: 13 residues. V shed 3 bases and J shed 8 bases, with 13 bases lying between them. CDR3 coding DNA: TGTGCCAGCAGTGACCAGACAGCCGTGGGCTACACCTTC. Translation: CASSDQTAVGYTF.

V is TRBV30 and J is TRBJ1-5; D possibly corresponds to TRBD1 (5 bases). Trimming shortened V by 3 bases and J by 0 bases, and 12 bases separated the two germline ends. Germline V gene data show CDR1 as GTSNPN and CDR2 as SVGIG (reference sequence). The CDR3 consists of 15 residues. CDR3 region: CAWSTGVNSNQPQHF. DNA for the CDR3: TGTGCCTGGAGCACGGGGGTGAATAGCAATCAGCCCCAGCATTTT.

This chain joins TRBV5-1 and TRBJ2-5; D unclear. Germline assignment: CDR1 SGHRS and CDR2 YFSETQ. Trimming took 0 bases from V and 7 from J, leaving 7 bases between them. The CDR3 loop spans 12 amino acids. CDR3 sequence (DNA): TGCGCCAGCAGCTTGGACAGTAGGACCCAGTACTTC. Encoded protein: CASSLDSRTQYF.

This sequence joins TRBV9 and TRBJ2-3, with unresolved D. This CDR3 spans 14 amino acids. The V end lost 3 bases, the J end lost 0 bases, and 8 bases lay between the germline ends. Germline CDR1 is SGDLS and CDR2 is YYNGEE. CDR3: CASSERLSTDTQYF. The DNA of the CDR3 is TGTGCCAGCAGCGAGAGACTGAGCACAGATACGCAGTATTTT.

The CDR3 spells CASSFGTGDNEQFF. CDR3 nucleotide sequence: TGTGCCAGTAGTTTCGGGACAGGGGATAATGAGCAGTTCTTC. This chain joins TRBV19 and TRBJ2-1, with 10 bases matching TRBD1. CDR3 length: 14 amino acids. The germline CDR1 and CDR2 sequences are LNHDA and SQIVND (reference sequence). Losses at the gene ends were 5 bases for V and 7 bases for J; bases not matched to a gene: 5.

The chain links TRBV5-1 to TRBJ2-3, with D uncertain. The CDR3 is 16 residues long. Trimming removed 2 bases from V and 0 bases from J, with 13 bases in between. The V gene's germline CDR1 is SGHRS and CDR2 YFSETQ. The CDR3: CASSFNVRTSTDTQYF. The CDR3, as DNA: TGCGCCAGCAGCTTTAATGTTAGGACGAGCACAGATACGCAGTATTTT.

The chain couples TRBV19 to TRBJ2-3, with D maybe TRBD2 (6 bases). CDR1 is LNHDA, CDR2 SQIVND, per germline (reference sequence). Between the trimmed V and J ends, which lost 6 bases and 2 bases, there was a span of 12 bases. CDR3 size: 14 residues. The CDR3 loop is CASRDGTVTDTQYF. The CDR3 coding sequence is TGTGCCAGTAGGGACGGGACTGTCACAGATACGCAGTATTTT.

DNA for the CDR3: TGTGCCAGCAAGACGGGGTCCGGGACGGGAACCTATGGCTACACCTTC. Translated: CASKTGSGTGTYGYTF. The rearrangement joins TRBV27 to TRBJ1-2; weak D call: TRBD1 (5 bases). CDR1 and CDR2 (germline): MNHEY, SMNVEV (reference sequence). The V end was cut by 7 bases, the J end by 4 bases, with 22 bases between. There are 16 residues in the CDR3.

This clone has a handful of counts. The chain is built from TRBV7-6 and TRBJ1-4; 8 bases are shared with TRBD1. This CDR3 comprises 14 residues. CDR1 and CDR2 (germline): SGHVS, FNYEAQ. Trimming took 3 bases from V and 7 from J; bases not matched to a gene: 4. The CDR3 coding sequence is TGTGCCAGCAGCTTCGGACAGGGCAGTGAAAAACTGTTTTTT. Protein sequence: CASSFGQGSEKLFF.

A remark on this clone: Other DNA sequences in the sample encode the same CDR3. The rearrangement joins TRBV7-6 to TRBJ1-1, with 9 positions matching TRBD1. The CDR3 consists of 13 residues. CDR1 and CDR2 (germline): SGHVS, FNYEAQ. After removal of 2 bases from V and 8 bases from J, the junction contained 3 bases not matched to a gene. In DNA, the CDR3 is TGTGCCAGCAGCTTAACAGGGGGCGCCGAAGCTTTCTTT. Its translation: CASSLTGGAEAFF.

The J gene is TRBJ1-2, the V gene TRBV28; maybe TRBD1 (6 bases). Germline V gene lookup returns CDR1 MDHEN and CDR2 SYDVKM. The CDR3 covers 14 residues. Trimming left V 5 bases short and J 2 bases short, with 12 bases between. For the CDR3, the DNA is TGTGCCAGCAGTCCAGGGCAGGGGAACTATGGCTACACCTTC. Translating gives CASSPGQGNYGYTF.

This chain links TRBV29-1 with TRBJ1-4; D is undetermined. Germline-derived CDR1 and CDR2 are SQVTM and ANQGSEA. Trimming shortened V by 1 base and J by 8 bases, and 8 bases separated the two germline ends. The CDR3 runs 12 residues. CDR3 region: CSVEVQGEKLFF. CDR3 nucleotides: TGCAGCGTTGAAGTGCAAGGGGAAAAACTGTTTTTT. Looking up the rest from reference TRBV29-1 and TRBJ1-4 gives the full variable domain: SAVISQKPSRDICQRGTSLTIQCQVDSQVTMMFWYRQQPGQSLTLIATANQGSEATYESGFVIDKFPISRPNLTFSTLTVSNMSPEDSSIYLCSVEVQGEKLFFGSGTQLSVL.

V is TRBV11-1 and J is TRBJ1-3; no reliable D call. The germline V and J ends were trimmed by 5 bases and 4 bases, with 12 bases remaining between them. Per the germline V gene, CDR1 is SGHAT and CDR2 is FQDESV (reference sequence). CDR3 length equals 14 residues. The CDR3 is CASSVALAGNTIYF. DNA for the CDR3: TGTGCCAGCAGCGTGGCCCTCGCCGGAAACACCATATATTTT. Complete variable domain (other parts from reference TRBV11-1 and TRBJ1-3): EAEVAQSPRYKITEKSQAVAFWCDPISGHATLYWYRQILGQGPELLVQFQDESVVDDSQLPKDRFSAERLKGVDSTLKIQPAELGDSAMYLCASSVALAGNTIYFGEGSWLTVV.

The gene calls are TRBV4-3 and TRBJ2-1; 11 nucleotides match TRBD2. J lost 4 bases, V lost 0 bases, and 11 bases had no gene match. The CDR3 is 19 amino acids. Looked up from germline, CDR1 is LGHNA and CDR2 is YSLEER. The CDR3 DNA reads as TGCGCCAGCAGCCAAGATCCCCCCTCACTAGCGGGGGCGTACAATGAGCAGTTCTTC. This codes for CASSQDPPSLAGAYNEQFF.

This clone was recorded once. The chain's CDR3 is CASRQGSNQPQHF. CDR3 sequence (DNA): TGTGCCAGTAGGCAGGGCAGCAATCAGCCCCAGCATTTT. V gene TRBV19 combines with J gene TRBJ1-5, with D perhaps matching TRBD1 (5 bases). Trimming removed 6 bases at V and 1 base at J, with 7 bases between. The CDR3 is made up of 13 amino acids. The germline CDR1 and CDR2 sequences are LNHDA and SQIVND (reference sequence).

This rearrangement joins TRBV5-3 to TRBJ2-3, with 8 nucleotides matching TRBD2. TRBV5-3 is an ORF for which the function is uncertain. The CDR3 covers 16 residues. V lost 0 bases, J lost 4 bases, and 7 bases stayed unmatched. CDR3: CARSLERGGYADTQYF. In DNA, the CDR3 is TGTGCCAGAAGCTTGGAACGGGGGGGCTATGCAGATACGCAGTATTTT.